This TCR beta chain derives from a study of T cells after yellow fever vaccination. Germline CDR1 reads SGHRS; CDR2 reads YFSETQ. The CDR3 runs to 14 residues. V lost 2 bases and J lost 8; bases outside the gene matches: 6. TCRdb fed the 5' RACE reads into MiXCR, producing one record per CDR3 protein. Of about 340,000 distinct CDR3 sequences listed, roughly 8.7% are singletons. V gene TRBV5-1 combines with J gene TRBJ2-1, with 8 bases lining up with TRBD2. The source was PBMCs, collected on the day of the first yellow fever vaccination. The TCR sequence derives from a man between 18 and 29 years old who received the YFV17D yellow fever vaccine. DNA of the CDR3: TGCGCCAGCAGCTTTGGGGCGGGGGGCGATGAGCAGTTCTTC. Amino acid sequence: CASSFGAGGDEQFF.